A selection of T cell receptor beta chains follows, all from one sample in a study of OX40 agonist ivuxolimab in advanced cancers. Assay: immunoSEQ multiplex PCR; the TCRdb copy retains only in-frame clones and omits some. The sample records under 85,000 clones, 84% being singletons. The starting material was CD4+ or CD8+ T cells sorted from blood, obtained in a trial of the OX40 agonist ivuxolimab. These receptors were obtained from an adult with an advanced solid tumor such as melanoma, head and neck, liver or kidney cancer. CDR3s include the opening cysteine and the closing phenylalanine or tryptophan. The order of the fields is D gene, clone size, CDR3 length, V gene, J gene, CDR3 DNA, CDR3 protein. D genes are given only for firm matches. Some rows have no size entry. The others give once, few or many, or a class for an expanded clone.

D gene: TRBD2
clone size: .
CDR3 length: 15
V gene: TRBV6-5
J gene: TRBJ2-1
CDR3 DNA: TGTGCCAGCAGTTCACGGGGGGGCATCTTCAATGAGCAGTTCTTC
CDR3 protein: CASSSRGGIFNEQFF

D gene: .
clone size: .
CDR3 length: 16
V gene: TRBV27
J gene: TRBJ2-7
CDR3 DNA: TGTGCCAGCGCCCCCCGGAGCCGCTCCGCCTCCTGGGAGCAGTACTTC
CDR3 protein: CASAPRSRSASWEQYF

D gene: .
clone size: few
CDR3 length: 12
V gene: TRBV27
J gene: TRBJ1-6
CDR3 DNA: TGTGCCAGCAGCCTCTTAAATTCACCCCTCCACTTT
CDR3 protein: CASSLLNSPLHF

D gene: TRBD2
clone size: .
CDR3 length: 15
V gene: TRBV6-1
J gene: TRBJ2-3
CDR3 DNA: TGTGCCAGCAAAAGGACTAGGACTAGCACAGATACGCAGTATTTT
CDR3 protein: CASKRTRTSTDTQYF

D gene: .
clone size: .
CDR3 length: 14
V gene: TRBV9
J gene: TRBJ1-2
CDR3 DNA: TGTGCCAGCAGCGGTCCGAAGAATAACTATGGCTACACCTTC
CDR3 protein: CASSGPKNNYGYTF

D gene: .
clone size: .
CDR3 length: 19
V gene: TRBV4-1
J gene: TRBJ1-6
CDR3 DNA: TGCGCCAGCAGCCTAATTACCGGGACGGTGAGCTCCTATAATTCACCCCTCCACTTT
CDR3 protein: CASSLITGTVSSYNSPLHF

D gene: .
clone size: .
CDR3 length: 13
V gene: TRBV19
J gene: TRBJ1-5
CDR3 DNA: TGTGCCAGTAGTATAGATCTCAGTTCCGCCCAGCATTTT
CDR3 protein: CASSIDLSSAQHF

D gene: TRBD1
clone size: .
CDR3 length: 16
V gene: TRBV28
J gene: TRBJ1-6
CDR3 DNA: TGTGCCAGCAGTCCCTCGGGACAGGGGATGCTCTCACCCCTCCACTTT
CDR3 protein: CASSPSGQGMLSPLHF

D gene: TRBD2
clone size: medium-sized
CDR3 length: 15
V gene: TRBV5-1
J gene: TRBJ2-7
CDR3 DNA: TGCGCCAGTACCTTTTTCAGCGGGAGTGGGTACGAGCAGTACTTC
CDR3 protein: CASTFFSGSGYEQYF

D gene: .
clone size: .
CDR3 length: 16
V gene: TRBV18
J gene: TRBJ2-2
CDR3 DNA: TGTGCCAGCTCACCCGCCGGGGCTGCGAACACCGGGGAGCTGTTTTTT
CDR3 protein: CASSPAGAANTGELFF

D gene: .
clone size: few
CDR3 length: 16
V gene: TRBV19
J gene: TRBJ2-3
CDR3 DNA: TGTGCCAGTAGTTATTCAACGGGGATCAGCACAGATACGCAGTATTTT
CDR3 protein: CASSYSTGISTDTQYF

D gene: .
clone size: .
CDR3 length: 14
V gene: TRBV11-3
J gene: TRBJ2-3
CDR3 DNA: TGTGCCAGCAGTTTTATCGGGGACACAGATACGCAGTATTTT
CDR3 protein: CASSFIGDTDTQYF

D gene: TRBD1
clone size: .
CDR3 length: 13
V gene: TRBV5-6
J gene: TRBJ2-7
CDR3 DNA: TGTGCCAGCAGCCCGACAGGGTCGAAGGAGCAGTACTTC
CDR3 protein: CASSPTGSKEQYF

D gene: .
clone size: few
CDR3 length: 19
V gene: TRBV7-6
J gene: TRBJ1-1
CDR3 DNA: TGTGCCAGCAGCTTAGGAACTTCGGGGGGGTTTGGTCTGAACACTGAAGCTTTCTTT
CDR3 protein: CASSLGTSGGFGLNTEAFF

D gene: .
clone size: .
CDR3 length: 15
V gene: TRBV9
J gene: TRBJ2-1
CDR3 DNA: TGTGCCAGCAGCGAAACTTCCTTCTCCTACAATGAGCAGTTCTTC
CDR3 protein: CASSETSFSYNEQFF

D gene: TRBD2
clone size: .
CDR3 length: 16
V gene: TRBV7-2
J gene: TRBJ2-3
CDR3 DNA: TGTGCCAGCAGCTTATGGCGGGGGAGGGCCCCAGATACGCAGTATTTT
CDR3 protein: CASSLWRGRAPDTQYF

D gene: .
clone size: .
CDR3 length: 15
V gene: TRBV19
J gene: TRBJ1-5
CDR3 DNA: TGTGCCAGTAGTTTTGAGGGCTATAGCAATCAGCCCCAGCATTTT
CDR3 protein: CASSFEGYSNQPQHF

D gene: .
clone size: .
CDR3 length: 13
V gene: TRBV5-6
J gene: TRBJ1-2
CDR3 DNA: TGTGCCAGCAGCATGGGGTCTAACTATGGCTACACCTTC
CDR3 protein: CASSMGSNYGYTF

D gene: .
clone size: .
CDR3 length: 12
V gene: TRBV7-9
J gene: TRBJ1-1
CDR3 DNA: TGTGCCAGCAGCTCCAAGAACACTGAAGCTTTCTTT
CDR3 protein: CASSSKNTEAFF

D gene: .
clone size: .
CDR3 length: 14
V gene: TRBV28
J gene: TRBJ1-2
CDR3 DNA: TGTGCCAGCAGTACGCCTGGCGGGAGCTATGGCTACACCTTC
CDR3 protein: CASSTPGGSYGYTF

D gene: .
clone size: .
CDR3 length: 14
V gene: TRBV6-6
J gene: TRBJ1-1
CDR3 DNA: TGTGCCAGCAGTTACGTGGGGGCCGACACTGAAGCTTTCTTT
CDR3 protein: CASSYVGADTEAFF

D gene: .
clone size: .
CDR3 length: 12
V gene: TRBV18
J gene: TRBJ1-1
CDR3 DNA: TGTGCCAGCTCAAGAGCCCCCACTGAAGCTTTCTTT
CDR3 protein: CASSRAPTEAFF

D gene: .
clone size: .
CDR3 length: 14
V gene: TRBV28
J gene: TRBJ2-5
CDR3 DNA: TGTGCCAGCTCTGGAGGGCAGATCGGAGAGACCCAGTACTTC
CDR3 protein: CASSGGQIGETQYF

D gene: .
clone size: .
CDR3 length: 13
V gene: TRBV6-5
J gene: TRBJ2-5
CDR3 DNA: TGTGCCAGCACCGCGGGGTTCAGGGAGACCCAGTACTTC
CDR3 protein: CASTAGFRETQYF

D gene: TRBD1
clone size: .
CDR3 length: 17
V gene: TRBV4-1
J gene: TRBJ1-4
CDR3 DNA: TGCGCCAGCAGCCCCGCGGCCAGACGGGACAGGGGAGAAAAACTGTTTTTT
CDR3 protein: CASSPAARRDRGEKLFF

D gene: .
clone size: .
CDR3 length: 17
V gene: TRBV9
J gene: TRBJ2-3
CDR3 DNA: TGTGCCAGCAGCGTCCCTCAGGAGGGAAAATTGTCAGATACGCAGTATTTT
CDR3 protein: CASSVPQEGKLSDTQYF

D gene: .
clone size: .
CDR3 length: 15
V gene: TRBV7-8
J gene: TRBJ1-4
CDR3 DNA: TGTGCCAGCAGCTTTCTCAGGGAAGGATATGAAAAACTGTTTTTT
CDR3 protein: CASSFLREGYEKLFF

D gene: .
clone size: .
CDR3 length: 14
V gene: TRBV5-1
J gene: TRBJ1-2
CDR3 DNA: TGCGCCAGCAGCTTGACCCATTCCCAGTATGGCTACACCTTC
CDR3 protein: CASSLTHSQYGYTF

D gene: .
clone size: .
CDR3 length: 12
V gene: TRBV18
J gene: TRBJ2-5
CDR3 DNA: TGTGCCAGCTCACACTTCGAAGAGACCCAGTACTTC
CDR3 protein: CASSHFEETQYF

D gene: .
clone size: .
CDR3 length: 17
V gene: TRBV4-3
J gene: TRBJ1-4
CDR3 DNA: TGCGCCAGCAGCCCAGGGCCCCGGGGGGCGACTAATGAAAAACTGTTTTTT
CDR3 protein: CASSPGPRGATNEKLFF

D gene: TRBD1
clone size: .
CDR3 length: 17
V gene: TRBV5-6
J gene: TRBJ1-4
CDR3 DNA: TGTGCCAGCAGCTTGGGCCGACTGGGACAGTATAATGAAAAACTGTTTTTT
CDR3 protein: CASSLGRLGQYNEKLFF

D gene: .
clone size: .
CDR3 length: 13
V gene: TRBV11-3
J gene: TRBJ2-2
CDR3 DNA: TGTGCCAGCAGCTTACATACGACCGGGGAGCTGTTTTTT
CDR3 protein: CASSLHTTGELFF

D gene: .
clone size: few
CDR3 length: 13
V gene: TRBV5-1
J gene: TRBJ2-5
CDR3 DNA: TGCGCCAGCAGCCTACAAGTTCAGGAGACCCAGTACTTC
CDR3 protein: CASSLQVQETQYF

D gene: .
clone size: once
CDR3 length: 16
V gene: TRBV4-1
J gene: TRBJ2-1
CDR3 DNA: TGCGCCAGCAGCCAACGGATGGGATCGGGGATCCATGAGCAGTTCTTC
CDR3 protein: CASSQRMGSGIHEQFF

D gene: .
clone size: .
CDR3 length: 13
V gene: TRBV5-5
J gene: TRBJ1-1
CDR3 DNA: TGTGCCAGCAGTCGACAGACGAACACTGAAGCTTTCTTT
CDR3 protein: CASSRQTNTEAFF

D gene: .
clone size: .
CDR3 length: 13
V gene: TRBV28
J gene: TRBJ1-2
CDR3 DNA: TGTGCCAGCAGCTCCGGGACAAACTATGGCTACACCTTC
CDR3 protein: CASSSGTNYGYTF

D gene: TRBD2
clone size: .
CDR3 length: 17
V gene: TRBV2
J gene: TRBJ2-2
CDR3 DNA: TGTGCCAGCAGTGAAGGGGACCCGGCGGGGGAGGGCGGGGAGCTGTTTTTT
CDR3 protein: CASSEGDPAGEGGELFF